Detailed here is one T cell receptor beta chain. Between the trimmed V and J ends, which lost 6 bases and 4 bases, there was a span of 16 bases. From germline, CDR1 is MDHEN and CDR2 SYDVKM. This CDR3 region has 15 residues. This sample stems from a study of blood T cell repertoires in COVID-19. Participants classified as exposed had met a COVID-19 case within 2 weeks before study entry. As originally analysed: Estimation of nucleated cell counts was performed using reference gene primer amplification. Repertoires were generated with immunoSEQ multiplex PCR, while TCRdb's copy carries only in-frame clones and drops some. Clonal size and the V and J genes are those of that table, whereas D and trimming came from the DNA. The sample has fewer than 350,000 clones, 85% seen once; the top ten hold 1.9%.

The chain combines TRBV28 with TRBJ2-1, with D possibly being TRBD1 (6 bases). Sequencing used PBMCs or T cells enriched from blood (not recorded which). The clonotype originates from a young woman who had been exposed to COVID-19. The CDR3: CASSPDSHPYNEQFF. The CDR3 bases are TGTGCCAGCAGCCCGGACAGCCACCCTTACAATGAGCAGTTCTTC.